These T cell receptor beta chains were read from a single sample in a study of PD-1 blockade in classical Hodgkin lymphoma. Some clones are missing from TCRdb's copy, which holds only in-frame ones; the method was immunoSEQ multiplex PCR. This table holds around 16,000 clones, 85% to 90% found once. Source material: CD4+ T cells from blood. The receptors were gathered from a human donor with classical Hodgkin lymphoma. CDR3s include the opening cysteine and the closing phenylalanine or tryptophan. D genes are given only for firm matches.

D | J | length | V | DNA | CDR3
NA | TRBJ1-2 | 13 | TRBV28 | TGTGCCAGCAGGACTACAGGAATCTATGGCTACACCTTC | CASRTTGIYGYTF
NA | TRBJ1-5 | 15 | TRBV4-3 | TGCGCCAGCAGCCAAGACCTAGGGGGTGGTCAGCCCCAGCATTTT | CASSQDLGGGQPQHF
TRBD2 | TRBJ2-7 | 14 | TRBV5-5 | TGTGCCAGCAGCTTGATCAGCGGGACGGAAATCTTGTACTTC | CASSLISGTEILYF
TRBD2 | TRBJ2-1 | 15 | TRBV7-9 | TGTGCCAGCAGCTCTCGGACTAGCGGCGACAATGAGCAGTTCTTC | CASSSRTSGDNEQFF
NA | TRBJ1-1 | 13 | TRBV18 | TGTGCCAGCTCCCGGGACGGGAACACTGAAGCTTTCTTT | CASSRDGNTEAFF
NA | TRBJ1-1 | 13 | TRBV7-9 | TGTGCCAGCGGTCTTGGGGGGCGAACTGAAGCTTTCTTT | CASGLGGRTEAFF
TRBD2 | TRBJ2-1 | 18 | TRBV30 | TGTGCCTGGAGTGTACTGGGGGCGGGACGAGGACTAGCGGGAGGGATGTTCTTC | CAWSVLGAGRGLAGGMFF
NA | TRBJ1-3 | 14 | TRBV25-1 | TGTGCCAGCAGTGACTTCCTATCTGGAAACACCATATATTTT | CASSDFLSGNTIYF
TRBD1 | TRBJ1-4 | 16 | TRBV5-1 | TGCGCCAGCAGCTTGGCCCCCCAGGGGGGGAATGAAAAACTGTTTTTT | CASSLAPQGGNEKLFF
NA | TRBJ2-3 | 13 | TRBV19 | TGTGCCAGTAGCCTGAGAGGACCAGATACGCAGTATTTT | CASSLRGPDTQYF
TRBD2 | TRBJ2-3 | 18 | TRBV19 | TGTGCCAGTAGTATTCCCCCGGGACTAGCGGGAGTCGGAGATACGCAGTATTTT | CASSIPPGLAGVGDTQYF
NA | TRBJ2-7 | 15 | TRBV9 | TGTGCCAGCAGCCAAGAACTGGGGCCTAGCTACGAGCAGTACTTC | CASSQELGPSYEQYF
NA | TRBJ1-1 | 14 | TRBV18 | TGTGCCAGCTCACCGGCAGGATCGAACACTGAAGCTTTCTTT | CASSPAGSNTEAFF
TRBD1 | TRBJ1-5 | 15 | TRBV27 | TGTGCCAGCAGTCTCCGACAGGGTGGCAATCAGCCCCAGCATTTT | CASSLRQGGNQPQHF
TRBD1 | TRBJ2-7 | 14 | TRBV5-4 | TGTGCCAGCAGCAAGGGACAGAATTCCTACGAGCAGTACTTC | CASSKGQNSYEQYF